The rows below give T cell receptor beta chains drawn from one sample of a study of T cell responses to AZD1222 COVID-19 vaccine. TCRdb's table, derived via immunoSEQ multiplex PCR, lists solely in-frame clones and lacks some. Among some 150,000 clones listed, roughly 92% were seen once. Sequencing used peripheral blood, obtained on day 0 of AZD1222 vaccination. All receptors derive from an adult in good health. Both conserved end residues are part of each CDR3. D genes are given only for firm matches. Clone size is given for some rows only: seen once, a few or many times, or a class if the clone is expanded.

D gene | J gene | V gene | clone size | CDR3 DNA | CDR3 protein
TRBD2 | TRBJ2-7 | TRBV29-1 | . | TGCAGCGTTGAATCGAGGACTAGTTCTCTCTTCTACGAGCAGTACTTC | CSVESRTSSLFYEQYF
. | TRBJ1-4 | TRBV7-9 | . | TGTGCCAGCAGCGTAAGAGGACCGGCGGGTGAAAAACTGTTTTTT | CASSVRGPAGEKLFF
. | TRBJ2-7 | TRBV28 | . | TGTGCCAGCAGTCCCATCCAGGACTACGAGCAGTACTTC | CASSPIQDYEQYF
. | TRBJ2-1 | TRBV14 | . | TGTGCCAGCAGCCCGAGGGTGGGGGGGACAACCTCACTCAATGAGCAGTTCTTC | CASSPRVGGTTSLNEQFF
TRBD2 | TRBJ2-5 | TRBV3-1/TRBV3-2 | once | TGTGCCAGCAGCCAAAAAAGACTAGCGGGGGAGACCCAGTACTTC | CASSQKRLAGETQYF
. | TRBJ2-6 | TRBV19 | . | TGTGCCAGTAGTATATCCCCCGGACGCCTGGGGGCCAACGTCCTGACTTTC | CASSISPGRLGANVLTF
. | TRBJ1-1 | TRBV6-5 | . | TGTGCCAGCACTGGGGGGCGCCGATACGCTGAAGCTTTCTTT | CASTGGRRYAEAFF
TRBD2 | TRBJ2-7 | TRBV15 | . | TGTGCCACCAGCGGTCGACTAGCGGAGAGGAGCTACGAGCAGTACTTC | CATSGRLAERSYEQYF
TRBD1 | TRBJ2-5 | TRBV7-7 | . | TGTGCTAGCAGCTTACTAGGACAGGGGGGCCAAGAGACCCAGTACTTC | CASSLLGQGGQETQYF
. | TRBJ1-3 | TRBV2 | . | TGTGCCAGCAGTTGGGGACCCAACTCTGGAAACACCATATATTTT | CASSWGPNSGNTIYF
TRBD1 | TRBJ1-2 | TRBV3-1/TRBV3-2 | . | TGTGCCAGCAGCCATGGCAGGGGGGGTGGCTACACCTTC | CASSHGRGGGYTF
. | TRBJ2-7 | TRBV11-2 | . | TGTGCCAGCAGTAGGGCCAGCTTCGACGAGCAGTACTTC | CASSRASFDEQYF
. | TRBJ1-1 | TRBV7-2 | . | TGTGCCAGCACCTCCAACCGTAACACTGAAGCTTTCTTT | CASTSNRNTEAFF
. | TRBJ2-3 | TRBV20-1 | . | TGCAGTGCCCAAGACGGGGATACGCAGTATTTT | CSAQDGDTQYF
. | TRBJ1-3 | TRBV12-3/TRBV12-4 | . | TGTGCCAGCAGTTTAGAGACGGGAAACACCATATATTTT | CASSLETGNTIYF
. | TRBJ1-1 | TRBV2 | once | TGTGCCAGCACCCAACGTGGAGTGATGAACACTGAAGCTTTCTTT | CASTQRGVMNTEAFF
. | TRBJ2-5 | TRBV2 | . | TGTGCCAGCAGTGCAAGGACCGGATTTCAAGAGACCCAGTACTTC | CASSARTGFQETQYF
TRBD1 | TRBJ1-5 | TRBV18 | . | TGTGCCAGCTCACGGCAGGGGGTTAATCAGCCCCAGCATTTT | CASSRQGVNQPQHF
TRBD1 | TRBJ2-3 | TRBV3-1/TRBV3-2 | . | TGTGCCAGCAGCCAAAGGCCCACAGGGGTCACAGATACGCAGTATTTT | CASSQRPTGVTDTQYF
TRBD1 | TRBJ2-2 | TRBV19 | . | TGTGCCAGTCGGGACAGGGGTTTCACCGGGGAGCTGTTTTTT | CASRDRGFTGELFF
. | TRBJ1-1 | TRBV19 | . | TGTGCCAGTAGCGGGCGCTTAGAACGGGCTTTCTTT | CASSGRLERAFF
. | TRBJ2-2 | TRBV2 | . | TGTGCCAGGACGGAGAACACCGGGGAGCTGTTTTTT | CARTENTGELFF
TRBD1 | TRBJ1-2 | TRBV6-4 | once | TGTGCCAGCAGTGACGAAGGGACAGGGTGGACCCCGAGTGGCTACACCTTC | CASSDEGTGWTPSGYTF
TRBD1 | TRBJ1-5 | TRBV4-1 | . | TGCGCCAGCAGCCAAGGGGACAGTAGCAATCAGCCCCAGCATTTT | CASSQGDSSNQPQHF
. | TRBJ2-7 | TRBV19 | few | TGTGCCAGTAGTACAACCGGGACTTCCTACGAGCAGTACTTC | CASSTTGTSYEQYF
. | TRBJ2-1 | TRBV4-1 | . | TGCGCCAGCAGCCAAGATGTCCCGGGGCTTGAGACGGGGAGTGAGCAGTTCTTC | CASSQDVPGLETGSEQFF
TRBD2 | TRBJ2-7 | TRBV11-1 | once | TGTGCCACCACGCCGGGACTAGCGGGCTTCTACGAGCAGTACTTC | CATTPGLAGFYEQYF
. | TRBJ2-3 | TRBV5-4 | . | TGTGCCAGCAGCTTGGTCACAGACACAGATACGCAGTATTTT | CASSLVTDTDTQYF
. | TRBJ2-1 | TRBV7-2 | . | TGTGCCAGCAGCCAGGCCGCAACGTACAATGAGCAGTTCTTC | CASSQAATYNEQFF
. | TRBJ1-5 | TRBV28 | . | TGTGCCAGCAGTTTATCCAGGTTAAGCAATCAGCCCCAGCATTTT | CASSLSRLSNQPQHF
. | TRBJ1-5 | TRBV4-1 | . | TGCGCCAGCAGCCAAGTAAGTTTTAGCAATCAGCCCCAGCATTTT | CASSQVSFSNQPQHF
TRBD2 | TRBJ2-2 | TRBV3-1/TRBV3-2 | . | TGTGCCAGCAGCCAAGGCAGCGGGGGGGCAGCCGGGGAGCTGTTTTTT | CASSQGSGGAAGELFF
TRBD2 | TRBJ2-1 | TRBV7-9 | once | TGTGCCAGCAGCTTAGTAGGGGATGTGCTAGCGGGCTACAATGAGCAGTTCTTC | CASSLVGDVLAGYNEQFF
. | TRBJ1-6 | TRBV6-6 | . | TGTGCCAGCAGTTATAGGACAGAGGCAGGGTGGCCCCTCCACTTT | CASSYRTEAGWPLHF
TRBD2 | TRBJ2-1 | TRBV6-9 | . | TGTGCCAGCAGTCAAAGGAGGGGAGGGTACTCCTCCTACAATGAGCAGTTCTTC | CASSQRRGGYSSYNEQFF
. | TRBJ1-4 | TRBV7-2 | . | TGTGCCAGCAGCTTAGCGCCGAATGAAAAACTGTTTTTT | CASSLAPNEKLFF
. | TRBJ1-1 | TRBV15 | . | TGTGCCACCAGCAGTCGACAGCGGCGGGAAGCTTTCTTT | CATSSRQRREAFF
. | TRBJ1-1 | TRBV14 | . | TGTGCCAGCAGCCAAAGTTCGACCGTTGAAGCTTTCTTT | CASSQSSTVEAFF
TRBD1 | TRBJ1-1 | TRBV27 | . | TGTGCCAGCAGTCGATCCGGGACAGGGGGGATGAACACTGAAGCTTTCTTT | CASSRSGTGGMNTEAFF
TRBD2 | TRBJ2-7 | TRBV11-2 | . | TGTGCCAGCAGCAACAAGGGCGGGAGTTTTTCCTACGAGCAGTACTTC | CASSNKGGSFSYEQYF
. | TRBJ1-5 | TRBV6-6 | once | TGTGCCAGCAGTTTGGATCCCAATCAGCCCCAGCATTTT | CASSLDPNQPQHF
. | TRBJ1-2 | TRBV18 | . | TGTGCCAGCTCACCACCAGGCGGGGATGGCTACACCTTC | CASSPPGGDGYTF
TRBD1 | TRBJ1-6 | TRBV4-1 | . | TGCGCCAGCAGCCAAGACCCGGGACAGTTATTCAACTATAATTCACCCCTCCACTTT | CASSQDPGQLFNYNSPLHF
. | TRBJ1-1 | TRBV7-9 | . | TGTGCCAGCAGGGGTGAAGCTTTCTTT | CASRGEAFF
TRBD2 | TRBJ2-3 | TRBV5-1 | . | TGCGCCAGCAGCCTAGCGGGGGGGCCGTATATAGATACGCAGTATTTT | CASSLAGGPYIDTQYF
TRBD1 | TRBJ1-5 | TRBV5-6 | . | TGTGCCAGCAGCGAGACAGGGGTCAATCAGCCCCAGCATTTT | CASSETGVNQPQHF